This TCR beta chain was found in a study of shared T cell receptors in the human thymus. V trimming: 1 base; J trimming: 0 bases; junction bases outside the gene matches: 1. The germline V gene has CDR1 SGHVS and CDR2 FQNEAQ. The CDR3 is 17 residues long. Method: immunoSEQ multiplex PCR; TCRdb's copy keeps in-frame clones and lacks some. The profile shows under 850,000 clones, 88% of them singletons. These data are also associated with another study on human thymus T cells. As reported in that work: The donors were infants in Finland with congenital heart defects, otherwise immunologically healthy. Resections from corrective heart surgery supplied the thymus tissue. Within thymic and blood repertoires, V and J gene usage appeared to be biased. Related research has reported that thymic repertoires overlap highly among unrelated individuals.

Sequencing input: thymocytes. V and J are TRBV7-8 and TRBJ2-2; TRBD2 matches at 11 bases. The TCR originated in a boy under two years old with a congenital heart defect. CDR3 coding DNA: TGTGCCAGCAGCTTAGGGGGACTAGCGGCGAACACCGGGGAGCTGTTTTTT. Translating it yields CASSLGGLAANTGELFF.